Listed below are T cell receptor beta chains from one sample, sequenced in a study of Tregs in tolerant kidney transplant recipients. TCRdb's copy holds only in-frame clones and misses some; the assay was immunoSEQ multiplex PCR. The sample holds roughly 66,000 clones, 80% to 95% seen once. The sample was CD8+ T cells from blood, taken before the transplant. The source is a human donor who received a combined kidney and bone marrow transplant. Both conserved end residues are part of each CDR3. Each record gives: CDR3 protein, CDR3 DNA, clone size, D gene, V gene, CDR3 length, J gene. The D gene is left open where the match is weak. Clone size is shown for a subset of rows, as once, few, many or a class of expanded clone.

CASSETASSTDTQYF,TGTGCCAGCAGTGAGACGGCTAGCAGCACAGATACGCAGTATTTT,-,-,TRBV2,15,TRBJ2-3
CASSVDGGGYTGELFF,TGTGCCAGCAGCGTAGACGGCGGAGGTTACACCGGGGAGCTGTTTTTT,-,-,TRBV9,16,TRBJ2-2
CASSYSGPATYEQYF,TGTGCCAGCAGTTATAGCGGTCCAGCGACCTACGAGCAGTACTTC,-,-,TRBV11-2,15,TRBJ2-7
CASSSNIWNTEAFF,TGTGCCAGCAGCTCGAACATCTGGAACACTGAAGCTTTCTTT,-,-,TRBV14,14,TRBJ1-1
CASSSGQGIYEQYF,TGTGCCAGCAGCTCGGGACAGGGAATCTACGAGCAGTACTTC,-,TRBD1,TRBV7-9,14,TRBJ2-7
CASSRQGAHTEAFF,TGTGCCAGCAGTCGACAGGGGGCGCACACTGAAGCTTTCTTT,-,TRBD1,TRBV6-6,14,TRBJ1-1
CASGYDTATNEKLFF,TGTGCCAGCGGCTACGACACCGCAACTAATGAAAAACTGTTTTTT,-,-,TRBV4-2,15,TRBJ1-4
CASSQDLGGRAYNEQFF,TGCGCCAGCAGCCAAGATCTGGGCGGGAGGGCCTACAATGAGCAGTTCTTC,-,TRBD2,TRBV4-1,17,TRBJ2-1
CASSPLIRQGAMNTEAFF,TGTGCCAGCAGCCCCCTAATAAGACAGGGGGCCATGAACACTGAAGCTTTCTTT,-,TRBD1,TRBV7-2,18,TRBJ1-1
CASTSAGWGPETQYF,TGTGCCAGCACCTCGGCCGGATGGGGGCCGGAGACCCAGTACTTC,once,-,TRBV21-1,15,TRBJ2-5
CASSLPPQTLRDSGNTIYF,TGCGCCAGCAGCTTGCCTCCCCAGACCTTGAGGGATTCTGGAAACACCATATATTTT,-,-,TRBV5-1,19,TRBJ1-3
CASSLGPGVGNTEAFF,TGTGCCAGCAGCTTAGGTCCCGGGGTTGGGAACACTGAAGCTTTCTTT,-,-,TRBV7-2,16,TRBJ1-1
CASSIESGGRVDTQYF,TGTGCCAGCAGCATAGAGAGCGGGGGCAGAGTAGATACGCAGTATTTT,-,TRBD2,TRBV13,16,TRBJ2-3
CASSTWDRGPTYEQYF,TGTGCCAGTAGTACGTGGGACAGAGGGCCCACCTACGAGCAGTACTTC,-,TRBD1,TRBV19,16,TRBJ2-7
CASSLDGGTGELFF,TGTGCCAGCAGCTTAGACGGGGGGACCGGGGAGCTGTTTTTT,-,TRBD2,TRBV7-8,14,TRBJ2-2
CASKGVDYEQYF,TGTGCCAGCAAGGGGGTCGACTACGAGCAGTACTTC,few,-,TRBV2,12,TRBJ2-7
CASSDGTIGNEQFF,TGCGCCAGCAGTGACGGGACTATTGGGAATGAGCAGTTCTTC,-,TRBD2,TRBV10-1,14,TRBJ2-1
CASSLDARQQETQYF,TGTGCCAGCAGCTTAGATGCGAGGCAGCAAGAGACCCAGTACTTC,few,-,TRBV11-2,15,TRBJ2-5
CASKGGSYEQYF,TGTGCCAGCAAGGGAGGGTCCTACGAGCAGTACTTC,-,TRBD2,TRBV7-8,12,TRBJ2-7
CATSRGERAYEQYF,TGTGCCACCAGCAGAGGCGAGAGGGCCTACGAGCAGTACTTC,-,-,TRBV15,14,TRBJ2-7
CASSKRLATYEQYF,TGTGCCAGCAGCAAGAGACTAGCGACCTACGAGCAGTACTTC,-,TRBD2,TRBV27,14,TRBJ2-7
CASSLGVTSVYNEQFF,TGTGCCAGCAGCTTAGGGGTGACTAGCGTTTACAATGAGCAGTTCTTC,-,TRBD2,TRBV13,16,TRBJ2-1
CASSWGQPGEQYF,TGTGCCAGCAGCTGGGGACAGCCGGGCGAGCAGTACTTC,-,TRBD1,TRBV11-2,13,TRBJ2-7
CASSIGDSNYGYTF,TGTGCCAGTAGTATAGGGGACAGTAACTATGGCTACACCTTC,-,TRBD1,TRBV19,14,TRBJ1-2
CASSSQRQGPAYEQYF,TGTGCCAGCAGCTCCCAGAGACAGGGGCCCGCCTACGAGCAGTACTTC,-,TRBD1,TRBV13,16,TRBJ2-7
CASSFSGSTDTQYF,TGTGCCAGCAGCTTTAGCGGATCCACAGATACGCAGTATTTT,once,-,TRBV7-2,14,TRBJ2-3
CASSEADFSGNTIYF,TGTGCCAGCAGTGAAGCGGACTTCTCTGGAAACACCATATATTTT,few,-,TRBV2,15,TRBJ1-3
CASSQYTGTGGPSQYF,TGTGCCAGCAGCCAGTATACCGGGACAGGGGGCCCTAGTCAGTACTTC,once,TRBD1,TRBV4-2,16,TRBJ2-5
CASAPSGYEQYF,TGTGCCAGTGCCCCGTCCGGCTACGAGCAGTACTTC,-,-,TRBV19,12,TRBJ2-7
CASSRPGHLTYNEQFF,TGTGCCAGCAGTCGACCGGGACACCTAACCTACAATGAGCAGTTCTTC,once,-,TRBV27,16,TRBJ2-1
CASSHSLGASGITQYF,TGCGCCAGCAGCCATTCCCTAGGGGCTAGCGGGATAACGCAGTATTTT,-,TRBD2,TRBV4-3,16,TRBJ2-3
CASSVAAGQETQYF,TGTGCCAGCAGCGTAGCGGCGGGGCAAGAGACCCAGTACTTC,-,-,TRBV9,14,TRBJ2-5
CASSLVLAGGQETQYF,TGTGCCAGCAGCTTAGTCCTAGCGGGGGGGCAAGAGACCCAGTACTTC,-,TRBD2,TRBV7-2,16,TRBJ2-5
CASTIPASGGIDEQFF,TGTGCCAGCACTATCCCAGCTAGCGGGGGGATCGATGAGCAGTTCTTC,-,TRBD2,TRBV7-6,16,TRBJ2-1
CASSIFWDTENTEAFF,TGTGCCAGTAGTATATTCTGGGACACCGAGAACACTGAAGCTTTCTTT,-,-,TRBV19,16,TRBJ1-1
CASSQEGRGAYGYTF,TGCGCCAGCAGCCAAGAAGGAAGGGGTGCCTATGGCTACACCTTC,-,-,TRBV4-3,15,TRBJ1-2
CASSLLTRGTDTQYF,TGTGCCAGCAGCTTATTGACTAGGGGCACAGATACGCAGTATTTT,-,-,TRBV13,15,TRBJ2-3